Following are 25 T cell receptor beta chains from one sample sequenced in a study of T cells in Graves' hyperthyroidism and ophthalmopathy. From RNA transcripts, TCR beta CDR3 regions were amplified. During a first-round RT-PCR of the TCR CDR3, the HTBI primer set was used. From the multiplex PCR reads, TCRdb called clonotypes with MiXCR, one entry per CDR3 protein. The repertoire holds 450,000 to 650,000 distinct CDR3 sequences, with 14% as singletons. Sequenced sample: blood. The origin of the receptors is a woman between 18 and 30 years old with Graves' ophthalmopathy.

The gene calls are TRBV5-1 and TRBJ1-2; the D is unclear. This CDR3 has 13 residues. Looked up from germline, CDR1 is SGHRS and CDR2 is YFSETQ. The ends were cut back, 2 bases at V and 2 bases at J, with 7 bases in the middle. CDR3 nucleotides: TGCGCCAGCAGCTTCGAAGAGAACTATGGCTACACCTTC. It translates to CASSFEENYGYTF.

This clonotype occurred many times. This chain uses TRBV12-3 or TRBV12-4 with TRBJ2-7, with D hard to call. Between the trimmed V and J ends, which lost 1 base and 2 bases, there was a span of 12 bases. The CDR3 spans 15 residues. This CDR3 reads CASSLGGGPAYEQYF. The CDR3 bases are TGTGCCAGCAGTTTAGGAGGTGGGCCCGCCTACGAGCAGTACTTC.

This clonotype was seen many times. The genes are TRBV3-1 and TRBJ2-1; D may be TRBD1 (5 bases). This CDR3 comprises 14 residues. CDR1 and CDR2 from the germline V gene are LGHDT and YNNKEL (reference sequence). The V end was cut by 2 bases, the J end by 3 bases, with 8 bases between. This CDR3 is CASSQLDNYNEQFF. CDR3 sequence (DNA): TGTGCCAGCAGCCAACTGGACAACTACAATGAGCAGTTCTTC.

This clonotype was found many times. The V gene is TRBV6-1, the J gene TRBJ2-5, with D possibly being TRBD2 (5 bases). Looked up from germline, CDR1 is MNHNS and CDR2 is SASEGT. Trimming took off 5 bases at V and 4 bases at J, with 17 bases between the two ends. The CDR3 has 15 amino acids. The CDR3 DNA is TGTGCCAGCAGTTTCAAACAGCCGGAGGCAGAGACCCAGTACTTC. Translated, it gives CASSFKQPEAETQYF.

Ten or more counts support this clonotype. This chain connects TRBV28 to TRBJ1-1, with D unresolved. CDR1 and CDR2 (germline): MDHEN, SYDVKM. With 8 bases removed from V and 4 bases from J, the gap between germline ends came to 14 bases. The CDR3 has 13 residues. CDR3 sequence: CASGPPMATEAFF. The CDR3 coding sequence is TGTGCCAGCGGCCCCCCGATGGCCACTGAAGCTTTCTTT.

This clonotype was picked up many times. The chain joins TRBV28 to TRBJ1-1, with D hard to call. Looked up from germline, CDR1 is MDHEN and CDR2 is SYDVKM. V was shortened by 6 bases and J by 5 bases, with 7 bases between the two germline ends. The CDR3 spans 11 residues. CDR3 coding DNA: TGTGCCAGCAGATCCCGGACTGAAGCTTTCTTT. The encoded protein is CASRSRTEAFF.

This clonotype was seen a handful of times. The chain employs TRBV19 and TRBJ1-1, with D unclear. This CDR3 spans 14 amino acids. The germline V gene has CDR1 LNHDA and CDR2 SQIVND (reference sequence). Trimming took off 3 bases at V and 0 bases at J, with 8 bases between the two ends. The CDR3: CASSIEGMNTEAFF. Here the CDR3 DNA reads TGTGCCAGTAGTATTGAGGGAATGAACACTGAAGCTTTCTTT.

This clonotype was counted a few times. The V and J genes are TRBV27 and TRBJ1-2; 7 nucleotides match TRBD1. The CDR3 sequence is 13 residues long. V trimming: 5 bases; J trimming: 6 bases; junction bases outside the gene matches: 6. Germline-derived CDR1 and CDR2 are MNHEY and SMNVEV (reference sequence). The CDR3 here is CASSPGQAHGYTF. The CDR3 nucleotides are TGTGCCAGCAGTCCCGGACAGGCTCATGGCTACACCTTC.

This clonotype was recorded at least ten times. The gene calls are TRBV30 and TRBJ2-3; TRBD1 is a possible D gene (5 bases). CDR1 is GTSNPN, CDR2 SVGIG, per germline (reference sequence). Trimming pared 2 bases from V and 4 bases from J, leaving 10 bases between. The CDR3 has 13 residues. For the CDR3, the DNA is TGTGCCTGGAGTTTCCAGGGTCCAGATACGCAGTATTTT. It translates to CAWSFQGPDTQYF.

This clonotype has a count of ten or more. The V and J genes are TRBV7-9 and TRBJ1-1, with a tentative D call TRBD1 (5 bases). The CDR3 length is 15 residues. The germline V and J ends were trimmed by 5 bases and 3 bases, with 16 bases remaining between them. In germline, CDR1 is SEHNR, CDR2 FQNEAQ (reference sequence). The CDR3 loop reads CASSAVEGLDTEAFF. DNA of the CDR3: TGTGCCAGCAGCGCCGTGGAGGGGTTGGACACTGAAGCTTTCTTT.

At least ten counts were recorded for this clonotype. The chain uses TRBV7-2 and TRBJ2-7; 8 nucleotides align to TRBD2. Germline CDR1 reads SGHTA; CDR2 reads FQGNSA. The V and J ends lost 6 bases and 0 bases, in that order; junction bases with no gene match: 7. The CDR3 contains 15 residues. The CDR3 nucleotides read TGTGCCAGCAGTTTAACTAGCGGCAACTCCTACGAGCAGTACTTC. It specifies CASSLTSGNSYEQYF. The whole variable domain, remainder taken from reference TRBV7-2 and TRBJ2-7, is GAGVSQSPSNKVTEKGKDVELRCDPISGHTALYWYRQSLGQGLEFLIYFQGNSAPDKSGLPSDRFSAERTGGSVSTLTIQRTQQEDSAVYLCASSLTSGNSYEQYFGPGTRLTVT.

This clonotype was picked up many times. The J gene is TRBJ2-3, the V gene TRBV6-2 or TRBV6-3, with D perhaps matching TRBD2 (6 bases). The CDR3 contains 12 residues. With 11 bases removed from V and 2 bases from J, the gap between germline ends came to 11 bases. The germline CDR1 and CDR2 sequences are MNHEY and SVGEGT. The CDR3 protein is CAVAEVTDTQYF. The CDR3 DNA reads as TGTGCCGTAGCGGAGGTCACAGATACGCAGTATTTT.

The sample holds a few counts of this clonotype. V gene TRBV6-1 combines with J gene TRBJ1-2; D gene ambiguous. Trimming left V 6 bases short and J 0 bases short, with 11 bases between. Germline V lookup: CDR1 MNHNS, CDR2 SASEGT. CDR3 length: 14 residues. The CDR3 nucleotides are TGTGCCAGCAGGGGTTACCGGGCTAACTATGGCTACACCTTC. Translating gives CASRGYRANYGYTF.

This clonotype was counted only a few times. The V gene is TRBV18, the J gene TRBJ1-2, with 10 bases matching TRBD1. V trimming: 2 bases; J trimming: 6 bases; junction bases outside the gene matches: 3. This CDR3 comprises 14 residues. CDR1 and CDR2 (germline): KGHSH, LQKENI. CDR3 in DNA: TGTGCCAGCTCACCAGGGACAGGGGACCATGGCTACACCTTC. Encoded protein: CASSPGTGDHGYTF.

This clonotype was found many times. The chain is built from TRBV7-3 and TRBJ2-1; 10 bases line up with TRBD2. V was pared by 4 bases and J by 7 bases, with 10 bases of the junction left unmatched. This CDR3 region has 16 residues. Germline CDR1 SGHTA, CDR2 FQGTGA. This chain's CDR3 is CASSSGLAALWNEQFF. Written as DNA, the CDR3 is TGTGCCAGCAGCTCCGGACTAGCGGCGCTCTGGAATGAGCAGTTCTTC.

The V and J genes are TRBV4-3 and TRBJ1-1; D unclear. The germline V gene has CDR1 LGHNA and CDR2 YSLEER. The length of the CDR3 is 15 residues. V was cut by 0 bases and J by 1 base, with 9 bases left in between. Written as DNA, the CDR3 is TGCGCCAGCAGCCAAGATGCGGACTGGAACACTGAAGCTTTCTTT. It is translated as CASSQDADWNTEAFF.

In this sample, this clonotype turned up a few times. V usage is TRBV20-1 and J usage is TRBJ2-1; 9 positions agree with TRBD2. V shed 5 bases and J 0 bases; nucleotides not matched to a gene: 20. Per the germline V gene, CDR1 is DFQATT and CDR2 is SNEGSKA (reference sequence). The CDR3 runs to 20 residues. The chain's CDR3 is CSAWGSGTSYFRGSYNEQFF. The CDR3 DNA is TGCAGTGCTTGGGGAAGCGGGACTAGCTACTTTAGGGGCTCCTACAATGAGCAGTTCTTC.

The table lists this clonotype with a few counts. This chain joins TRBV5-1 and TRBJ1-5; TRBD1 is a possible D gene (5 bases). The germline V gene has CDR1 SGHRS and CDR2 YFSETQ. There are 15 residues in the CDR3. Trimming left V 0 bases short and J 7 bases short, with 14 bases between. DNA for the CDR3: TGCGCCAGCAGCTTGGTGGGGGATGGGGACCAGCCCCAGCATTTT. This codes for CASSLVGDGDQPQHF.

This clonotype was detected a few times. The rearrangement uses TRBV29-1 and TRBJ2-5, with D possibly matching TRBD1 (5 bases). Trimming stripped 3 bases from V and 0 bases from J, with 20 bases between. Germline CDR1 is SQVTM and CDR2 is ANQGSEA. The CDR3 is 17 amino acids. CDR3 DNA: TGCAGCGTTGAGGTCTACCAGGGTCACAGGTACCAAGAGACCCAGTACTTC. Encoded protein: CSVEVYQGHRYQETQYF.

The V gene is TRBV7-6, the J gene TRBJ2-1; the D gene is possibly TRBD2 (5 bases). V lost 1 base and J 4 bases, leaving 17 bases between the germline ends. The CDR3 covers 17 residues. Germline V CDR1 and CDR2: SGHVS, FNYEAQ. In nucleotides, the CDR3 is TGTGCCAGCAGCTTAGAGCGGCCGGGGATGACTTACAATGAGCAGTTCTTC. This sequence encodes CASSLERPGMTYNEQFF.

This clonotype occurred a few times. In nucleotides, the CDR3 is TGCGCCAGCAGCCCCCAATCCCGGGACGAGCAGTACTTC. Protein: CASSPQSRDEQYF. J is TRBJ2-7 and V is TRBV5-1; D is unresolved. The CDR3 is made up of 13 amino acids. Trimming removed 4 bases from V and 5 bases from J, with 13 bases in between. Germline V gene sequence: CDR1 SGHRS, CDR2 YFSETQ. Variable domain in full (rest from reference TRBV5-1 and TRBJ2-7): KAGVTQTPRYLIKTRGQQVTLSCSPISGHRSVSWYQQTPGQGLQFLFEYFSETQRNKGNFPGRFSGRQFSNSRSEMNVSTLELGDSALYLCASSPQSRDEQYFGPGTRLTVT.

V gene TRBV19 combines with J gene TRBJ2-1; 9 nucleotides agree with TRBD2. Germline V gene lookup returns CDR1 LNHDA and CDR2 SQIVND (reference sequence). The CDR3 covers 18 residues. J was trimmed by 5 bases and V by 3 bases; bases with no gene match: 14. CDR3 in DNA: TGTGCCAGTAGTATGAGTCCTAGCGGGGACCCAGGGAACAATGAGCAGTTCTTC. The encoded protein is CASSMSPSGDPGNNEQFF.

In its sample, this clonotype was seen many times. The CDR3 sequence is CAWSRSGYEQYF. The CDR3 DNA reads as TGTGCCTGGAGTAGGAGTGGCTACGAGCAGTACTTC. V usage is TRBV30 and J usage is TRBJ2-7; the D is unclear. The CDR3 is made up of 12 amino acids. CDR1 GTSNPN and CDR2 SVGIG come from the germline V gene (reference sequence). V lost 2 bases and J 3 bases, leaving 8 bases between the germline ends.

This clonotype was counted many times. The chain joins TRBV3-1 to TRBJ1-1; a weak D match, TRBD1 (6 bases). This CDR3 has 14 residues. V lost 2 bases and J 3 bases, leaving 10 bases between the germline ends. Germline V lookup: CDR1 LGHDT, CDR2 YNNKEL (reference sequence). The CDR3, as DNA: TGTGCCAGCAGCCAACGAGGGGGGGACACTGAAGCTTTCTTT. Amino acid sequence: CASSQRGGDTEAFF.

This clonotype was seen repeatedly, ten times or more. This chain joins TRBV28 and TRBJ2-5; 7 bases match TRBD2. Looked up from germline, CDR1 is MDHEN and CDR2 is SYDVKM. The junction had 9 bases not matched to a gene; V was cut back by 3 bases and J by 2 bases. The CDR3 is 16 amino acids. CDR3 sequence reads: CASSFISAGRQETQYF. CDR3 nucleotides: TGTGCCAGCAGTTTTATTTCGGCCGGGAGGCAAGAGACCCAGTACTTC.